A single sample gave rise to the 23 T cell receptor beta chains below, sequenced in a study of STAT5B mutations in CD4+ large granular lymphocyte leukemia. The data were produced by immunoSEQ multiplex PCR, yet TCRdb's version contains in-frame clones alone and is incomplete. The sample consists of about 30,000 clones, approximately 72% of them appearing once. Sequencing was done on a sample of CD4+ T cells from blood buffy coats. All receptors come from a human donor in good health.

The chain employs TRBV5-1 and TRBJ1-3; 12 bases match TRBD1. With V trimmed by 4 bases and J by 5 bases, 10 bases remained unmatched. Per the germline V gene, CDR1 is SGHRS and CDR2 is YFSETQ. The CDR3 has 17 residues. In DNA, the CDR3 is TGCGCCAGCAGCGCGAACACGGGACAGGGGGCAAGAAACACCATATATTTT. It yields the protein CASSANTGQGARNTIYF.

The chain joins TRBV19 to TRBJ2-5; 15 nucleotides align to TRBD2. Germline V lookup: CDR1 LNHDA, CDR2 SQIVND (reference sequence). Losses at the gene ends were 5 bases for V and 5 bases for J; bases not matched to a gene: 12. CDR3 length: 18 residues. The CDR3 region is CASSPWTSGGAGPETQYF. The CDR3 DNA follows: TGTGCCAGTAGTCCCTGGACTAGCGGGGGGGCCGGTCCCGAGACCCAGTACTTC.

The chain links TRBV19 to TRBJ1-1; D is ambiguous. Looked up from germline, CDR1 is LNHDA and CDR2 is SQIVND (reference sequence). This CDR3 spans 13 amino acids. Trimming took 6 bases from V and 0 from J, leaving 8 bases between them. CDR3 amino acids: CASSPEVNTEAFF. Written as DNA, the CDR3 is TGTGCCAGTAGCCCAGAAGTGAACACTGAAGCTTTCTTT.

As for this clone: The junction shows a germline mismatch at one end, possibly a read error. The CDR3 sequence is CASSPRLLAGGDEKFF. Here the CDR3 DNA reads TGTGCCAGCAGCCCCCGGCTACTAGCGGGGGGTGATGAGAAGTTCTTC. The V and J genes are TRBV11-2 and TRBJ2-1; 12 bases are shared with TRBD2. Germline CDR1 reads SGHAT; CDR2 reads FQNNGV. CDR3 length: 16 amino acids.

V is TRBV7-9 and J is TRBJ2-7; unclear D gene. CDR3 length: 12 residues. The germline V gene encodes CDR1 SEHNR and CDR2 FQNEAQ (reference sequence). Trimming left V 8 bases short and J 1 base short, with 9 bases between. The DNA of the CDR3 is TGTGCCAGCGGTCTAGAATCCTACGAGCAGTACTTC. Translated, it gives CASGLESYEQYF. The entire variable domain, with the rest obtained from reference TRBV7-9 and TRBJ2-7, is as follows: DTGVSQNPRHKITKRGQNVTFRCDPISEHNRLYWYRQTLGQGPEFLTYFQNEAQLEKSRLLSDRFSAERPKGSFSTLEIQRTEQGDSAMYLCASGLESYEQYFGPGTRLTVT.

The chain combines TRBV11-2 with TRBJ2-1, with D possibly matching TRBD2 (5 bases). Trimming stripped 4 bases from V and 6 bases from J, with 10 bases between. Germline V gene lookup returns CDR1 SGHAT and CDR2 FQNNGV. The CDR3 loop spans 13 amino acids. This CDR3 is CASSSPGSNEQFF. The CDR3 region has the DNA TGTGCCAGCAGCTCGCCTGGGAGCAATGAGCAGTTCTTC.

This clone was seen more than once but under ten times. The chain recombines TRBV7-5 with TRBJ1-2; the D call in the table, TRBD1, was not verified against the DNA. TRBV7-5 is a pseudogene locus. CDR3 length equals 15 residues. CDR3 bases: TGTGCCAGAAGCTCAGCCGACAGCTTTAACTATGGCTACACCTTC. Its translation is CARSSADSFNYGYTF.

The J gene is TRBJ1-2, the V gene TRBV5-6; no firm D call. V dropped 4 bases and J dropped 4 bases, with 11 bases sitting between them. There are 13 residues in the CDR3. Per the germline V gene, CDR1 is SGHDT and CDR2 is YYEEEE. The CDR3 DNA sequence: TGTGCCAGCAGCCCGGGAGAAACCTATGGCTACACCTTC. This encodes CASSPGETYGYTF.

The chain has TRBV19 and TRBJ2-5, with a possible D match to TRBD1 (6 bases). The germline V and J ends were trimmed by 7 bases and 0 bases, with 9 bases remaining between them. CDR1 and CDR2 from the germline V gene are LNHDA and SQIVND (reference sequence). The CDR3 has 13 amino acids. CDR3 DNA: TGTGCCAGTACTGACAGGCACCAAGAGACCCAGTACTTC. Translating gives CASTDRHQETQYF.

CDR3 residues: CASSRTSGALKTDTQYF. Written as DNA, the CDR3 is TGTGCCAGCAGCCGGACTAGCGGGGCCCTGAAGACAGATACGCAGTATTTT. The chain links TRBV5-6 to TRBJ2-3; the match to TRBD2 covers 12 bases. CDR1 is SGHDT and CDR2 is YYEEEE in the germline V gene. V gave up 4 bases and J gave up 3 bases; unmatched junction bases: 9. This CDR3 contains 17 residues.

This clone was seen a few times. This chain links TRBV7-9 with TRBJ1-5; a possible D gene is TRBD1 (6 bases). From germline, CDR1 is SEHNR and CDR2 FQNEAQ (reference sequence). The V end was cut by 5 bases, the J end by 4 bases, with 9 bases between. This CDR3 is built from 13 residues. The CDR3 protein is CASSTQGNQPQHF. CDR3 nucleotide sequence: TGTGCCAGCAGCACCCAGGGGAATCAGCCCCAGCATTTT. Based on the CDR3 plus reference TRBV7-9 and TRBJ1-5, the full variable domain is DTGVSQNPRHKITKRGQNVTFRCDPISEHNRLYWYRQTLGQGPEFLTYFQNEAQLEKSRLLSDRFSAERPKGSFSTLEIQRTEQGDSAMYLCASSTQGNQPQHFGDGTRLSIL.

This chain connects TRBV12-5 to TRBJ2-1; the D is unclear. There are 12 residues in the CDR3. Trimming removed 5 bases from V and 8 bases from J, with 10 bases in between. Germline CDR1 reads LGHNT; CDR2 reads FRNRAP. The CDR3 is CASGTLFDEQFF. In nucleotides, the CDR3 is TGTGCTAGTGGTACGCTCTTCGATGAGCAGTTCTTC.

J is TRBJ2-7 and V is TRBV6-1, with TRBD2 matching over 8 bases. Germline lookup yields CDR1 MNHNS and CDR2 SASEGT. The CDR3 is 16 residues long. The V and J ends lost 6 bases and 2 bases, in that order; junction bases with no gene match: 12. CDR3 sequence reads: CASRENFSGGTYEQYF. As DNA, the CDR3 is TGTGCCAGCAGGGAAAATTTTTCGGGAGGGACCTACGAGCAGTACTTC.

This chain connects TRBV7-2 to TRBJ1-1; 7 bases line up with TRBD1. Germline V CDR1 and CDR2: SGHTA, FQGNSA. The CDR3 length is 18 residues. After removal of 6 bases from V and 0 bases from J, the junction contained 16 bases not matched to a gene. CDR3 DNA: TGTGCCAGCAGATACACCCCAGACAGGGTGGCCATGAACACTGAAGCTTTCTTT. Translated, it gives CASRYTPDRVAMNTEAFF.

The gene calls are TRBV11-2 and TRBJ2-7; the D is unclear. The CDR3 totals 11 residues. V was clipped by 2 bases and J by 4 bases, with 3 bases between them. Germline V CDR1 and CDR2: SGHAT, FQNNGV. The CDR3 bases are TGTGCCAGCAGCTTACATTACGAGCAGTACTTC. It specifies CASSLHYEQYF.

The rearrangement joins TRBV5-1 to TRBJ2-2, with a weak D call TRBD1 (7 bases). Germline CDR1 and CDR2: SGHRS and YFSETQ. The CDR3 sequence is 15 residues long. V gave up 1 base and J gave up 4 bases, with 11 bases separating them. The CDR3, as DNA: TGCGCCAGCAGCTTGTCCCAGGGGGGCACCGGGGAGCTGTTTTTT. Protein: CASSLSQGGTGELFF.

V is TRBV7-8 and J is TRBJ2-5, with 12 bases aligning to TRBD2. The CDR3 loop spans 17 amino acids. Germline assignment: CDR1 SGHVS and CDR2 FQNEAQ. V was clipped by 0 bases and J by 1 base; unmatched bases: 3. This chain's CDR3 is CASSLAGLAGIQETQYF. In nucleotides, the CDR3 is TGTGCCAGCAGCTTAGCTGGACTAGCGGGGATCCAAGAGACCCAGTACTTC.

This chain links TRBV18 with TRBJ2-5; TRBD1 agrees at 8 bases. The germline V gene encodes CDR1 KGHSH and CDR2 LQKENI. With 4 bases clipped from V and 2 bases from J, the junction kept 12 bases outside the gene matches. This CDR3 is built from 17 residues. In DNA, the CDR3 is TGTGCCAGCTCACAGTCAATCGGGACAGGTGGACAAGAGACCCAGTACTTC. It yields the protein CASSQSIGTGGQETQYF.

The V and J genes are TRBV28 and TRBJ2-1, with 9 bases identical to TRBD1. The J segment lost 1 base and the V segment lost 8 bases, leaving 9 bases of the junction unmatched. In germline, CDR1 is MDHEN, CDR2 SYDVKM. The CDR3 is 16 residues long. The CDR3 loop is CASPPGTGLSYNEQFF. Written as DNA, the CDR3 is TGTGCCAGCCCCCCCGGGACAGGGTTGTCCTACAATGAGCAGTTCTTC.

This clone showed up just once. This CDR3 is CASNSPGREETQYF. For the CDR3, the DNA is TGTGCCAGCAATTCCCCGGGACGCGAAGAGACCCAGTACTTC. V usage is TRBV28 and J usage is TRBJ2-5; D is tentatively TRBD1 or TRBD2 (5 bases each). This CDR3 comprises 14 residues. Trimming pared 7 bases from V and 3 bases from J, leaving 15 bases between. Germline V gives CDR1 MDHEN, CDR2 SYDVKM.

The chain combines TRBV19 with TRBJ2-7, with D possibly called TRBD1 or TRBD2 (5 bases each). CDR3 length equals 13 residues. The germline V gene has CDR1 LNHDA and CDR2 SQIVND (reference sequence). Trimming removed 8 bases at V and 3 bases at J, with 14 bases between. The CDR3 is CASGTVENYEQYF. In DNA form, the CDR3 reads TGTGCCAGTGGGACGGTGGAAAACTACGAGCAGTACTTC.

The V call is TRBV5-4, the J call TRBJ2-2; 12 positions agree with TRBD1. The germline V gene encodes CDR1 SGHNT and CDR2 YYREEE (reference sequence). The length of the CDR3 is 16 residues. Trimming took 3 bases from V and 7 from J; bases not matched to a gene: 7. The CDR3 spells CASSSGTGGSGGELFF. CDR3 nucleotides: TGTGCCAGCAGCTCCGGGACAGGGGGCTCGGGCGGGGAGCTGTTTTTT.

The rearrangement links TRBV29-1 to TRBJ2-7; TRBD1 matches 7 bases. Losses at the gene ends were 4 bases for V and 4 bases for J; bases not matched to a gene: 4. The germline V gene encodes CDR1 SQVTM and CDR2 ANQGSEA. The CDR3 length is 12 residues. For the CDR3, the DNA is TGCAGCGTTGTCAGGGGGACATACGAGCAGTACTTC. Protein sequence: CSVVRGTYEQYF.